This T cell receptor beta chain is from a study of blood T cells in healthy people across ages. In the study overall: Template switching caught about one barcoded beta molecule for each two T cells.

A second roughly 6 to 12 cycle PCR used barcoded and J-beta primers. MiXCR, applied by TCRdb to the 5' RACE reads, yields one record per CDR3 protein. The table lists fewer than 900,000 distinct CDR3 sequences, roughly 41% of them singletons. Germline assignment: CDR1 SGHAT and CDR2 FQDESV (reference sequence). The CDR3 has 16 residues. V lost 9 bases to trimming and J lost 1 base, with 21 bases between them. Study-wide results and limits: Naive CD4+ cells and diversity were both higher in long-lived donors than in aged donors.

A note on this clonotype: The target antigen is unknown.

The sequencing sample was made of blood. The origin of this receptor is a woman aged 60-75 years in good health. J is TRBJ2-5 and V is TRBV11-1, with unresolved D. The DNA for the CDR3 is TGTGCCAGTCTTCGCGGTCGGGCCTCTACCCAAGAGACCCAGTACTTC. It is translated as CASLRGRASTQETQYF.